The rows below give T cell receptor beta chains drawn from one sample of a study of Ad26.COV2.S vaccination and SARS-CoV-2 variants. Sequencing was performed with immunoSEQ multiplex PCR; in TCRdb, only in-frame clones are kept and a portion is missing. This sample yields a few hundred thousand clones, of which around 89% are seen a single time; 3.6% belongs to the top ten. The sample here was peripheral blood, taken in a trial of Ad26.COV2.S vaccine versus placebo. The receptors derive from a person between 18 and 65 years old who received the Ad26.COV2.S COVID-19 vaccine or a placebo. The CDR3 runs from the conserved cysteine through the conserved F or W. Fields, in order: CDR3 length, D gene, J gene, clone size, V gene, CDR3 DNA, CDR3 protein. The D gene is left open where the match is weak. Not all rows give a size; the values are once, few, many and, for expanded clones, a class.

CDR3 length: 14; D gene: .; J gene: TRBJ2-5; clone size: many; V gene: TRBV7-6; CDR3 DNA: TGTGCCAGCAGCCGCGGGTTAACCCAAGAGACCCAGTACTTC; CDR3 protein: CASSRGLTQETQYF
CDR3 length: 15; D gene: TRBD1; J gene: TRBJ1-2; clone size: .; V gene: TRBV6-5; CDR3 DNA: TGTGCCAGCAGGGAGACAGGGTTTGATGGCGATGGCTACACCTTC; CDR3 protein: CASRETGFDGDGYTF
CDR3 length: 11; D gene: .; J gene: TRBJ2-5; clone size: once; V gene: TRBV6-5; CDR3 DNA: TGTGCCACCTTGGCTGAAGAGACCCAGTACTTC; CDR3 protein: CATLAEETQYF
CDR3 length: 15; D gene: .; J gene: TRBJ2-3; clone size: .; V gene: TRBV7-3; CDR3 DNA: TGTGCCAGCAGCTGGTCGGGCAGACGCACAGATACGCAGTATTTT; CDR3 protein: CASSWSGRRTDTQYF
CDR3 length: 16; D gene: .; J gene: TRBJ2-2; clone size: .; V gene: TRBV5-1; CDR3 DNA: TGCGCCAGCAGCTTCTCGGTAGGGGTTAGCACCGGGGAGCTGTTTTTT; CDR3 protein: CASSFSVGVSTGELFF
CDR3 length: 12; D gene: .; J gene: TRBJ1-2; clone size: .; V gene: TRBV30; CDR3 DNA: TGTGCCTCCCCTGGCAGTAACTATGGCTACACCTTC; CDR3 protein: CASPGSNYGYTF
CDR3 length: 14; D gene: .; J gene: TRBJ2-2; clone size: .; V gene: TRBV2; CDR3 DNA: TGTGCCAGCAGTGGGGGCCTACCCACCGGGGAGCTGTTTTTT; CDR3 protein: CASSGGLPTGELFF
CDR3 length: 13; D gene: .; J gene: TRBJ1-6; clone size: .; V gene: TRBV4-1; CDR3 DNA: TGCGCCAGCAGCTGGGACTATAATTCACCCCTCCACTTT; CDR3 protein: CASSWDYNSPLHF
CDR3 length: 13; D gene: TRBD2; J gene: TRBJ2-3; clone size: .; V gene: TRBV27; CDR3 DNA: TGTGCCACCCTAGCGGGGGGCCACGGGCCGCAGTATTTT; CDR3 protein: CATLAGGHGPQYF
CDR3 length: 15; D gene: TRBD2; J gene: TRBJ2-7; clone size: .; V gene: TRBV9; CDR3 DNA: TGTGCCAGCAGCGTAGGAGCTAGCGGGTCCTACGAGCAGTACTTC; CDR3 protein: CASSVGASGSYEQYF
CDR3 length: 13; D gene: TRBD2; J gene: TRBJ2-7; clone size: .; V gene: TRBV28; CDR3 DNA: TGTGCCAGCAGGGCTAGCGGGGATTCGGGTCGGTACTTC; CDR3 protein: CASRASGDSGRYF
CDR3 length: 13; D gene: TRBD1; J gene: TRBJ1-2; clone size: .; V gene: TRBV7-2; CDR3 DNA: TGTGCCAGCAGCGGAACTAGGACAGGGGTGGTCACCTTC; CDR3 protein: CASSGTRTGVVTF
CDR3 length: 14; D gene: .; J gene: TRBJ1-5; clone size: .; V gene: TRBV5-5; CDR3 DNA: TGTGCCAGCAGCCCGACGAATAGCAATCAGCCCCAGCATTTT; CDR3 protein: CASSPTNSNQPQHF
CDR3 length: 15; D gene: .; J gene: TRBJ2-3; clone size: .; V gene: TRBV5-6; CDR3 DNA: TGTGCCAGCAGCTTGGGGACCGTAAACACAGATACGCAGTATTTT; CDR3 protein: CASSLGTVNTDTQYF
CDR3 length: 11; D gene: .; J gene: TRBJ2-1; clone size: .; V gene: TRBV4-1; CDR3 DNA: TGCGCCAGCAGTTTTTTCAATGAGCAGTTCTTC; CDR3 protein: CASSFFNEQFF